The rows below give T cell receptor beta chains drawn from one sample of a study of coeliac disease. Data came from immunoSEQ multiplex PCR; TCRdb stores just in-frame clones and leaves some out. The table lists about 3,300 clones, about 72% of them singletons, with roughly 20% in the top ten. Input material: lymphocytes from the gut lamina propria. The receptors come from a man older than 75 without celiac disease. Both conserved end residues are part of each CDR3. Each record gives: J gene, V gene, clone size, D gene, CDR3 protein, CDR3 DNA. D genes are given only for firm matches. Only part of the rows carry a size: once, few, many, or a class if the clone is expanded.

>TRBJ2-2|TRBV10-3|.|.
CAISESRNTGELFF
TGTGCCATCAGTGAGTCGAGGAACACCGGGGAGCTGTTTTTT
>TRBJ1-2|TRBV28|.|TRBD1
CASSGADRNYGYTF
TGTGCCAGCAGTGGGGCGGACAGGAACTATGGCTACACCTTC
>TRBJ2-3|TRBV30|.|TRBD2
CAWRTGTSGRLSDTQYF
TGTGCCTGGAGAACCGGGACTAGCGGGAGATTGTCAGATACGCAGTATTTT
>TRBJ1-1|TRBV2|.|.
CASSQGRNTEAFF
TGTGCCAGCAGTCAAGGCAGGAACACTGAAGCTTTCTTT
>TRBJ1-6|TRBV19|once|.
CASSIPTGYGRRPPLHF
TGTGCCAGTAGTATTCCGACCGGGTATGGCAGGAGGCCACCCCTCCACTTT
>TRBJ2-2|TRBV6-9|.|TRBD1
CASRGTGDTGELFF
TGTGCCAGCAGGGGGACAGGGGACACCGGGGAGCTGTTTTTT
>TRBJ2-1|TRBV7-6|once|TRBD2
CASSLGHGGSNEQFF
TGTGCCAGCAGCTTAGGCCACGGCGGGAGCAATGAGCAGTTCTTC
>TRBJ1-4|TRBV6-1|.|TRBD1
CASSEKALLGQGIEKLFF
TGTGCCAGCAGTGAAAAGGCATTATTGGGACAGGGGATTGAAAAACTGTTTTTT
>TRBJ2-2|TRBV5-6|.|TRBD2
CASSLGTSGRTGELFF
TGTGCCAGCAGCTTGGGGACTAGCGGGCGCACCGGGGAGCTGTTTTTT
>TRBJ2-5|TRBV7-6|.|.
CASSLGTGPQETQYF
TGTGCCAGCAGCTTAGGTACAGGACCCCAAGAGACCCAGTACTTC
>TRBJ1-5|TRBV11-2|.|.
CASSWLGGDQPQHF
TGTGCCAGCAGCTGGCTTGGAGGGGATCAGCCCCAGCATTTT
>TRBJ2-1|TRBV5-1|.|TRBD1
CASSAGQGIGNEQFF
TGCGCCAGCAGCGCAGGACAGGGGATAGGCAATGAGCAGTTCTTC
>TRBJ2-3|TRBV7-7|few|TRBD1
CASSFGTGKTDTQYF
TGTGCCAGCAGCTTCGGGACAGGGAAAACAGATACGCAGTATTTT
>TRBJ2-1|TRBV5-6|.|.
CASSLDLANEQFF
TGTGCCAGCAGCTTGGATCTAGCCAATGAGCAGTTCTTC
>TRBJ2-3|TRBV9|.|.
CASSPVGAGSTDTQYF
TGTGCCAGCAGCCCAGTGGGCGCGGGGAGCACAGATACGCAGTATTTT
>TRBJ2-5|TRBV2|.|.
CASSNSGQETQYF
TGTGCCAGCAGTAATAGCGGACAAGAGACCCAGTACTTC
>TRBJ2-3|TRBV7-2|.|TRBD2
CASRLAGEDTQYF
TGTGCCAGCAGACTAGCGGGAGAGGATACGCAGTATTTT
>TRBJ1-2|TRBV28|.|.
CASSIKGKGYTF
TGTGCCAGCAGTATCAAGGGGAAAGGCTACACCTTC
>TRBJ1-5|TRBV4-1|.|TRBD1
CASSPSGTGGEIRNQPQHF
TGCGCCAGCAGCCCATCCGGGACAGGGGGCGAGATACGCAATCAGCCCCAGCATTTT
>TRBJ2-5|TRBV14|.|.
CASSPKTALWEETQYF
TGTGCCAGCAGCCCCAAGACAGCCCTATGGGAAGAGACCCAGTACTTC
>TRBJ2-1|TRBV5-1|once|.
CASSLESSYNEQFF
TGCGCCAGCAGCTTGGAGAGCTCCTACAATGAGCAGTTCTTC
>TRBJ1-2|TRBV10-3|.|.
CAISGGGSDYGYTF
TGTGCCATCAGTGGCGGGGGAAGCGACTATGGCTACACCTTC